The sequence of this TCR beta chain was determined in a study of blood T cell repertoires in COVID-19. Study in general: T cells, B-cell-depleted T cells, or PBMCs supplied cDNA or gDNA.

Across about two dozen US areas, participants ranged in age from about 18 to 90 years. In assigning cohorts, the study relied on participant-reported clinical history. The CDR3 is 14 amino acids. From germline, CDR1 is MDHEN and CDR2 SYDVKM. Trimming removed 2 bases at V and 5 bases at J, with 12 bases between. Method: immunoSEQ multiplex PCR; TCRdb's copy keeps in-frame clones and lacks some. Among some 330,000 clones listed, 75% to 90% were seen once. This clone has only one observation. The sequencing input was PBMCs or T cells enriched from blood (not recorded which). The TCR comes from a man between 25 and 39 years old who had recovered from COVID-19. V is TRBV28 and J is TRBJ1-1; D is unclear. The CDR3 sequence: CASSLTFSATEAFF. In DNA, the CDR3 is TGTGCCAGCAGTTTAACGTTTAGTGCGACTGAAGCTTTCTTT.